The present entry profiles one T cell receptor (beta chain) with its context. The target antigen is unknown. This specimen belongs to a study of cytomegalovirus exposure and HLA in healthy donors. Study-wide points: Through in vitro validation, a few CMV-associated chains were shown to be specific for CMV antigens. Analyses of presence/absence relied on an assumption of roughly uniform sequencing depth across donors. In a later analysis, specific HLA alleles were associated with 15,000 or so TCR beta sequences at a 0.05 false discovery rate. Many donors carried some public TCRs, although rarity characterized most TCR sequences.

Per germline, CDR1 MNHEY and CDR2 SMNVEV (reference sequence). This CDR3 spans 14 amino acids. Trimming took 5 bases from V and 3 from J, leaving 14 bases between them. A multiplex PCR was run with 60 Vbeta primers and 13 Jbeta primers. Profiled with immunoSEQ multiplex PCR; TCRdb holds only in-frame clones, not every one. This sample has 210,000 or so clones, with around 80% found just once. This TCR came from a boy between 10 and 17 years old in good health and CMV-seronegative. Sequencing was done on a sample of PBMCs. The chain combines TRBV27 with TRBJ2-7; D possibly corresponds to TRBD1 (6 bases). CDR3 amino acids: CASSAPTGHYEQYF. The CDR3 DNA sequence: TGTGCCAGCAGTGCCCCGACAGGTCACTACGAGCAGTACTTC.